The T cell receptor (beta chain) described here comes from a study of blood T cell repertoires in COVID-19. Study-level background: Spain, Italy and the United States supplied samples that represented acute and convalescent COVID-19.

In the original analysis: The assay estimated nucleated cells by amplifying reference gene primers. Sequencing was performed with immunoSEQ multiplex PCR; in TCRdb, only in-frame clones are kept and a portion is missing. V and J calls and clone size are given by that table; D and trimming were obtained from the DNA. The table lists about 50,000 clones, around four fifths of them singletons, with 5.5% to 6.5% in the top ten. J lost 2 bases, V lost 4 bases, and 11 bases had no gene match. CDR1 and CDR2 (germline): SQVTM, ANQGSEA. The CDR3 sequence is 17 residues long. The sequenced sample was peripheral blood. The rearrangement links TRBV29-1 to TRBJ2-2; 9 bases fit TRBD2. This TCR was sampled from a woman of 80 years or more with acute or convalescent COVID-19. CDR3 in DNA: TGCAGCGTTGGGGTTGGTAGCGGGGGACCTAACACCGGGGAGCTGTTTTTT. Amino acid sequence: CSVGVGSGGPNTGELFF.